This paragraph reports one TCR beta chain. Authors' analysis steps: It was from reference gene primer amplification that nucleated cell counts were estimated. The repertoire was sequenced with immunoSEQ multiplex PCR; TCRdb's copy has only in-frame clones and lacks some. The V and J calls and clone size come from that table; D and trimming were worked out from the DNA. The data hold 55,000 to 65,000 clones, with about 90% observed a single time. The CDR3 consists of 16 residues. The V gene's germline CDR1 is LGHDT and CDR2 YNNKEL (reference sequence). The V end lost 4 bases, the J end lost 0 bases, and 10 bases lay between the germline ends. This entry belongs to a study of blood T cell repertoires in COVID-19. Study information: The United States, Italy and Spain were the sources of the acute and convalescent COVID-19 samples. The cDNA or gDNA used as material had been derived from T cells, B-cell-depleted T cells, or PBMCs.

This clonotype was sampled from a man in his 60s with acute or convalescent COVID-19. The chain uses TRBV3-1 (or the pseudogene TRBV3-2) and TRBJ1-6, with D uncertain. Input material: peripheral blood. The CDR3 DNA is TGTGCCAGCAGCCTGGTGTGGAGCTCCTATAATTCACCCCTCCACTTT. Amino acids: CASSLVWSSYNSPLHF.